A selection of T cell receptor beta chains follows, all from one sample in a study of shared clonotypes between healthy human individuals. TCRdb's copy holds only in-frame clones and misses some; the assay was immunoSEQ multiplex PCR. The sample shows roughly 2.2 million clones, 90% to 95% of them seen only once. Specimen: naive CD4+ T cells from PBMCs. These receptors originate from a man between 18 and 35 years old in good health. Some clones in this sample may be carry-over from other donors' samples. CDR3s leave out the opening cysteine and the closing phenylalanine or tryptophan.

j_call: TRBJ2-7
v_call: TRBV6-6
cdr3_aa: ASSYTSGSYEQY

j_call: TRBJ2-1
v_call: TRBV9
cdr3_aa: ASSVVSGGPLEQF

j_call: TRBJ2-2
v_call: TRBV5-1
cdr3_aa: ASSLPNPSGANTGELF

j_call: TRBJ2-7
v_call: TRBV15
cdr3_aa: ATSRDRIRNSYEQY

j_call: TRBJ1-2
v_call: TRBV11-2
cdr3_aa: ASSPRQGLPRGYT

j_call: TRBJ2-3
v_call: TRBV9
cdr3_aa: ASSVGTGAPDTQY

j_call: TRBJ2-7
v_call: TRBV6-1
cdr3_aa: ASSEAGGLYEQY

j_call: TRBJ2-7
v_call: TRBV30
cdr3_aa: AWSLTQPYEQY

j_call: TRBJ2-5
v_call: TRBV4-2
cdr3_aa: ASRSGTETQY

j_call: TRBJ2-5
v_call: TRBV7-3
cdr3_aa: ASSLNGAETQY

j_call: TRBJ1-6
v_call: TRBV30
cdr3_aa: AWGDGGSPLH

j_call: TRBJ1-4
v_call: TRBV2
cdr3_aa: ASSPGMVMKNCF

j_call: TRBJ1-1
v_call: TRBV19
cdr3_aa: ASTQGWGSSEAF

j_call: TRBJ1-1
v_call: TRBV6-1
cdr3_aa: ASMSPDGDTEAF

j_call: TRBJ1-1
v_call: TRBV6-1
cdr3_aa: ASSAHLDISGAEAF

j_call: TRBJ2-1
v_call: TRBV11-3
cdr3_aa: ASSPGSLSYNEQF

j_call: TRBJ2-7
v_call: TRBV5-1
cdr3_aa: ASSFSGTSGSGEQY

j_call: TRBJ2-7
v_call: TRBV10-2
cdr3_aa: ASSADSGSYEQY

j_call: TRBJ1-2
v_call: TRBV14
cdr3_aa: ASSQDLRGLQGYT

j_call: TRBJ1-5
v_call: TRBV10-2
cdr3_aa: ASSEGDQPQH

j_call: TRBJ1-5
v_call: TRBV28
cdr3_aa: ASSGQGLSNQPQH

j_call: TRBJ2-3
v_call: TRBV5-1
cdr3_aa: ASSSQAGAGTDTQY

j_call: TRBJ2-1
v_call: TRBV12-5
cdr3_aa: ASGDGQPGYNEQF

j_call: TRBJ1-1
v_call: TRBV7-8
cdr3_aa: ASRPNITGRTEAF

j_call: TRBJ2-5
v_call: TRBV5-1
cdr3_aa: ASSLGLAGTYQETQY

j_call: TRBJ2-1
v_call: TRBV20-1
cdr3_aa: SASSYNEQF

j_call: TRBJ2-2
v_call: TRBV12-5
cdr3_aa: ASGFWGTATSVGTGELF

j_call: TRBJ2-1
v_call: TRBV5-1
cdr3_aa: ASSYYLGHEQF

j_call: TRBJ1-2
v_call: TRBV7-3
cdr3_aa: ASSLNGLGDGYT

j_call: TRBJ2-4
v_call: TRBV18
cdr3_aa: ASSRLAGLAKNIQY

j_call: TRBJ1-4
v_call: TRBV28
cdr3_aa: ASSAQGATNEKLF

j_call: TRBJ2-5
v_call: TRBV5-6
cdr3_aa: ASSPLPDIRETQY

j_call: TRBJ2-5
v_call: TRBV10-3
cdr3_aa: AISEQLAGVQETQY

j_call: TRBJ1-2
v_call: TRBV6-1
cdr3_aa: ASSGAGTGNYGYT

j_call: TRBJ1-2
v_call: TRBV6-5
cdr3_aa: ASSYLAGNYGYT

j_call: TRBJ1-5
v_call: TRBV28
cdr3_aa: ASSPTGHQPQH

j_call: TRBJ2-7
v_call: TRBV27
cdr3_aa: ASSLRRERMYEQY

j_call: TRBJ2-1
v_call: TRBV5-1
cdr3_aa: ASSLMLSGAYNEQF

j_call: TRBJ2-1
v_call: TRBV27
cdr3_aa: ASTSGGTSGRSSYNEQF

j_call: TRBJ2-3
v_call: TRBV5-1
cdr3_aa: ASSLGLYTQY

j_call: TRBJ2-5
v_call: TRBV29-1
cdr3_aa: SVDGDRQETQY

j_call: TRBJ1-2
v_call: TRBV15
cdr3_aa: ATSRDRQGAQT

j_call: TRBJ1-4
v_call: TRBV28
cdr3_aa: ASSFSRGHEKLF

j_call: TRBJ1-1
v_call: TRBV7-6
cdr3_aa: ASSFMTGLGTEAF

j_call: TRBJ2-7
v_call: TRBV2
cdr3_aa: ATSAALGYEQY

j_call: TRBJ1-5
v_call: TRBV2
cdr3_aa: ASSASSYSNQPQH

j_call: TRBJ2-2
v_call: TRBV9
cdr3_aa: ASSLLDIANTGELF

j_call: TRBJ2-1
v_call: TRBV5-1
cdr3_aa: ASSLTGTSGMNEQF

j_call: TRBJ2-7
v_call: TRBV28
cdr3_aa: ASSIDRAYEQY

j_call: TRBJ2-7
v_call: TRBV6-5
cdr3_aa: ASRQGPSYEQY

j_call: TRBJ2-2
v_call: TRBV18
cdr3_aa: ASSRRTGEILTGELF

j_call: TRBJ1-3
v_call: TRBV30
cdr3_aa: AWSVRGADSGNTIY

j_call: TRBJ2-2
v_call: TRBV10-3
cdr3_aa: AISDDGWGELF